A single T cell receptor (beta chain) is shown here with its context. Its target is unknown. The sample comes from a study of vaccination and CD4 T cells after COVID-19. In the study overall: Post-vaccine specimens were obtained a median about 69 days after dose two (range 14 to 241).

The CDR3 extends over 15 amino acids. With 5 bases clipped from V and 5 bases from J, the junction kept 8 bases outside the gene matches. Germline CDR1 MDHEN, CDR2 SYDVKM. The treatment was: approximately nine-day PBMC culture with coronavirus spike peptide pools or control peptides (ViraFEST assay). Cultured CD4+ T-cell DNA underwent Oncomine TCR Beta short-read sequencing. Each CDR3 protein is one row after TCRdb ran MiXCR on the PCR reads. Counted here are approximately 20,000 distinct CDR3 sequences, just over 55% occurring once; the ten biggest clones make up about 10%. The chain combines TRBV28 with TRBJ2-7, with TRBD2 matching 11 bases. The source of this sequence is a human donor who had recovered from COVID-19. Sequenced: CD4+ T cells from blood, cultured in vitro. In DNA, the CDR3 is TGTGCCAGCAGTCCCACCGCTAGCGGGAGGCACGAGCAGTACTTC. Encoded protein: CASSPTASGRHEQYF.